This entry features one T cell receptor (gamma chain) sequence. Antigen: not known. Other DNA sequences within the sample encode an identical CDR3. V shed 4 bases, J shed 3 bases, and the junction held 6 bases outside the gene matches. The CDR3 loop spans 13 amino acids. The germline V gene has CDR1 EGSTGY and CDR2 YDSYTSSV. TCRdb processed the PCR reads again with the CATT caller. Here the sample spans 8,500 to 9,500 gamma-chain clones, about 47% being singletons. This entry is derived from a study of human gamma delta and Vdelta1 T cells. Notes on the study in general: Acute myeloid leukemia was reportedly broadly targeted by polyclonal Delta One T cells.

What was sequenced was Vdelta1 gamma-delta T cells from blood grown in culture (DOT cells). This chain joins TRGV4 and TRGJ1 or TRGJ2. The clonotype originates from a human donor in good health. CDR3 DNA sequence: TGTGCCACCTGGGACGTTTCTTATTATAAGAAACTCTTT. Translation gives CATWDVSYYKKLF.